This T cell receptor beta chain was observed in a study of blood T cell repertoires in COVID-19. The CDR3 totals 14 residues. V gave up 7 bases and J gave up 4 bases; unmatched junction bases: 3. CDR1 SGHTA and CDR2 FQGTGA come from the germline V gene. This clone showed up just a few times. Method: immunoSEQ multiplex PCR; TCRdb's copy keeps in-frame clones and lacks some. The data hold about 180,000 clones, with about 88% observed a single time. The chain is built from TRBV7-3 and TRBJ2-3; TRBD2 agrees at 12 bases. The source is a human donor with acute COVID-19. The donor label of this sample is uncertain. The sample taken for sequencing was PBMCs or T cells enriched from blood (not recorded which). CDR3 loop: CASTSGGAADTQYF. The CDR3 region has the DNA TGTGCCAGCACTAGCGGGGGGGCGGCAGATACGCAGTATTTT.